This TCR beta chain is from a study of T cells after yellow fever vaccination. One entry per CDR3 protein results from TCRdb running MiXCR on the 5' RACE reads. The data show more than 250,000 distinct CDR3 sequences, around 6.8% seen once. CDR1 and CDR2 (germline): SEHNR, FQNEAQ (reference sequence). Trimming took 0 bases from V and 8 from J, leaving 22 bases between them. The CDR3 contains 17 residues. The sequence derives from a young man who received the YFV17D yellow fever vaccine. This rearrangement joins TRBV7-9 to TRBJ1-2; D uncertain. The specimen was PBMCs, collected about 49 days after the first yellow fever vaccination. The CDR3 loop reads CASSLAYGVPSTGGYTF. Here the CDR3 DNA reads TGTGCCAGCAGCTTAGCGTATGGGGTTCCCTCCACGGGCGGCTACACCTTC.